This T cell receptor beta chain is from a study of T cells after yellow fever vaccination. TCRdb redid the calling of the 5' RACE reads with MiXCR, one entry per CDR3 protein. This table has hundreds of thousands of distinct CDR3 sequences, around a tenth appearing once. This clonotype has only a few counts. The V gene lost 3 bases and the J gene lost 6 bases, with 18 bases spanning the gap. Germline V gene data show CDR1 as SEHNR and CDR2 as FQNEAQ (reference sequence). The CDR3 has 15 residues. The clonotype comes from a man younger than 35 who received the YFV17D yellow fever vaccine. The J gene is TRBJ2-7, the V gene TRBV7-9, with D possibly matching TRBD1 (7 bases). Here the sequenced sample was PBMCs, taken on the day of the first yellow fever vaccination. The CDR3 nucleotides read TGTGCCAGCAGCTTTGGGGCGGGACAGTCTTTCGAGCAGTACGTC. Translating it yields CASSFGAGQSFEQYV.